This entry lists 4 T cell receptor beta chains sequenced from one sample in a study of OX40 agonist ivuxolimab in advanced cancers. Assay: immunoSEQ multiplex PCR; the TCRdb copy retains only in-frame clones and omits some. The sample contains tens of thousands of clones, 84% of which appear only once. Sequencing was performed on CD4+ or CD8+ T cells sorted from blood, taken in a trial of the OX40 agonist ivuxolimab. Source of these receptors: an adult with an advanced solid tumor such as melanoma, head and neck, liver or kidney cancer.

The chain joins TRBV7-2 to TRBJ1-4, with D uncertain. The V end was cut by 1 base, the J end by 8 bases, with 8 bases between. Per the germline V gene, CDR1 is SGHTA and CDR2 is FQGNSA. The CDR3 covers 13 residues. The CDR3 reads CASSLVFQEKLFF. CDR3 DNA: TGTGCCAGCAGCTTAGTTTTCCAAGAAAAACTGTTTTTT. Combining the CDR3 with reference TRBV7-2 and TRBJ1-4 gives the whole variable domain GAGVSQSPSNKVTEKGKDVELRCDPISGHTALYWYRQSLGQGLEFLIYFQGNSAPDKSGLPSDRFSAERTGGSVSTLTIQRTQQEDSAVYLCASSLVFQEKLFFGSGTQLSVL.

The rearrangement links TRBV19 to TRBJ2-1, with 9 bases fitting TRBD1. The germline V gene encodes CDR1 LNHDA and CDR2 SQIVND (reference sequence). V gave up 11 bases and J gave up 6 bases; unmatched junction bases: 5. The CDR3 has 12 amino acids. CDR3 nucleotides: TGTGCCTCGGGACAGGGTATCAATGAGCAGTTCTTC. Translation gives CASGQGINEQFF.

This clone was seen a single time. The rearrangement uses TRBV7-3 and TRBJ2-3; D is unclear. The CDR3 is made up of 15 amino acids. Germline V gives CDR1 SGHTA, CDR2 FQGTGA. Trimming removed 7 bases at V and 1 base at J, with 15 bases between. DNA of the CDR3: TGTGCCAGCACCCTGGGCCCTAGGGGCACAGATACGCAGTATTTT. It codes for CASTLGPRGTDTQYF. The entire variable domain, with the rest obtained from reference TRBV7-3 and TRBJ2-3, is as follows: GAGVSQTPSNKVTEKGKYVELRCDPISGHTALYWYRQSLGQGPEFLIYFQGTGAADDSGLPNDRFFAVRPEGSVSTLKIQRTERGDSAVYLCASTLGPRGTDTQYFGPGTRLTVL.

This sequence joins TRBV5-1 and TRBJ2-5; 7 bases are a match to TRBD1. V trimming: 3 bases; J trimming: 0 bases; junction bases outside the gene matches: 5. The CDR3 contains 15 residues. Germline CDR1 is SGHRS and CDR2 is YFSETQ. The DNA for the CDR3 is TGCGCCAGCAGCTCCGGGACAGTGTACCAAGAGACCCAGTACTTC. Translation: CASSSGTVYQETQYF. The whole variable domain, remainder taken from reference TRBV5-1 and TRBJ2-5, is KAGVTQTPRYLIKTRGQQVTLSCSPISGHRSVSWYQQTPGQGLQFLFEYFSETQRNKGNFPGRFSGRQFSNSRSEMNVSTLELGDSALYLCASSSGTVYQETQYFGPGTRLLVL.